This T cell receptor (beta chain) was recovered during a study of siplizumab effects on memory and regulatory T cells. Sequenced by immunoSEQ multiplex PCR; TCRdb stores in-frame clones only, minus some. This sample has roughly 100,000 clones; about 93% occur once, and the top ten carry 0.32%. Germline trimming cut 4 bases from V and 6 bases from J; bases unmatched to any gene: 9. The germline V gene encodes CDR1 SGHNT and CDR2 YYREEE (reference sequence). The CDR3 covers 14 residues. Sequencing input: CD4+ T cells sorted from blood. The origin of this receptor is a human donor in good health. The chain employs TRBV5-4 and TRBJ2-7, with 8 positions matching TRBD2. The CDR3 nucleotides are TGTGCCAGCAGCCAAACCGGGGCGGGGGGCGAGCAGTACTTC. Its protein is CASSQTGAGGEQYF.